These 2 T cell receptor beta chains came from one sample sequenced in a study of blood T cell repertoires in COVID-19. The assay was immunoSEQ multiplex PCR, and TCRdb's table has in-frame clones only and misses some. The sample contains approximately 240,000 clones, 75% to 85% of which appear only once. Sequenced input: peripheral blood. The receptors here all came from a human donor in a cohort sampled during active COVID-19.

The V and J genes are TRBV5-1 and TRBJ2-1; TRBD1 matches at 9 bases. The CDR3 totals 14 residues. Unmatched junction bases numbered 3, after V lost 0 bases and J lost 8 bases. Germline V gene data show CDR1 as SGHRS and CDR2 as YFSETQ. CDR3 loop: CASSLEQGAYEQFF. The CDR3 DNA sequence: TGCGCCAGCAGCTTGGAACAGGGGGCCTATGAGCAGTTCTTC.

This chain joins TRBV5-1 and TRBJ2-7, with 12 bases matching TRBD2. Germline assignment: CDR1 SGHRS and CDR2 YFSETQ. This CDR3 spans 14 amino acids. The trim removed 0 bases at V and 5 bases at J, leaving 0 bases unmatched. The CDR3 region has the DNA TGCGCCAGCAGCTTGGGACTAGCGGGAGACGAGCAGTACTTC. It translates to CASSLGLAGDEQYF. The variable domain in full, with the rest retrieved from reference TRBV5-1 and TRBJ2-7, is KAGVTQTPRYLIKTRGQQVTLSCSPISGHRSVSWYQQTPGQGLQFLFEYFSETQRNKGNFPGRFSGRQFSNSRSEMNVSTLELGDSALYLCASSLGLAGDEQYFGPGTRLTVT.